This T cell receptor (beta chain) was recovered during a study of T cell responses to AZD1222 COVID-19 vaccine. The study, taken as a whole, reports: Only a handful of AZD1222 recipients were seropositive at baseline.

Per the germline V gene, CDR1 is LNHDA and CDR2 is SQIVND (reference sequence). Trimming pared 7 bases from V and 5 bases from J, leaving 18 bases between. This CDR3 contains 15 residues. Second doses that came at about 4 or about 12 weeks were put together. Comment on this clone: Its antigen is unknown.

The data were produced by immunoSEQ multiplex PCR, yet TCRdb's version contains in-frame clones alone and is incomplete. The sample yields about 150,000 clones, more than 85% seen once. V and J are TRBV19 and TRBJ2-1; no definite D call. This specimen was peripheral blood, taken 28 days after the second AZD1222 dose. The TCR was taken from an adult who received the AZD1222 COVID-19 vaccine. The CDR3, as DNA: TGTGCCAGTATTGCGCCCAGCGACCAAAACAATGAGCAGTTCTTC. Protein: CASIAPSDQNNEQFF.